The sequence of this T cell receptor beta chain was determined in a study of T-cell memory formation after mild COVID-19 (dated by TCRdb to about 2021). Regarding the research as a whole: Most TCR sequence clusters were specific to one of the two donors. In two donors, T-cell clones that expanded and contracted after mild COVID-19 were followed by sequencing TCRalpha and TCRbeta repertoires longitudinally. Two young, previously healthy adult volunteers made up the cohort, one male and one female. On the study overall, not on this receptor specifically: Contracting CD4+ clones turned up mainly in the CM and EM memory subsets, whereas EMRA was where CD8+ clones were enriched. SARS-CoV-2 specificity of the second-wave clones peaking on day 37 was not confirmed. Balanced CD4/CD8 phenotypes were observed for clones contracting from day 15 to 85, whereas a bias towards CD4+ was observed for a second wave of clones expanding from day 15 to 37. The study covered only a couple of mild cases, and larger cohorts including severe cases with pre-infection samples were considered necessary. Some responding clones were detected in pre-infection memory, which suggested that pre-existing cross-reactive memory T cells had joined the SARS-CoV-2 response.

Ficoll-Paque density gradient centrifugation was the method used to isolate PBMCs. The listed sequencing device is Illumina NovaSeq 6000. TCRalpha and TCRbeta cDNA libraries were constructed by 5'RACE with constant-segment primers, with sample barcodes and unique molecular identifiers being introduced. Trizol reagent was used to extract RNA from every sample. The libraries were amplified in two PCR steps, and the second step added a second sample barcode and Illumina TruSeq adapters. Sequencing of libraries was performed on an Illumina NovaSeq with 2 x 150 bp paired-end reads. The authors processed their data as follows. The reads were demultiplexed and collapsed into UMI-guided consensus sequences using migec v1.2.7. With mixcr v2.1.11, UMI consensuses were aligned to TRA and TRB V and J templates and assembled into clonotypes. A clonotype was counted as expanded or contracted only if both edgeR and NoisET called the change significant, with noise models trained on biological replicates. For edgeR calls, the thresholds were a false discovery rate-adjusted p below 0.01 and a log2 fold-change of 1. As an exploratory analysis of dynamics, max-normalized trajectories of the 1000 most abundant clonotypes were examined by PCA with hierarchical clustering. The CD4 or CD8 phenotype of responding clones was assigned using the separately sequenced CD4+ and CD8+ repertoires. TCRdb reprocessing: public reads trimmed at Q25 with fastp, clones called with MiXCR, in-frame beta chains kept. CDR3 protein sequences are deduplicated, and each keeps its most common genes and DNA. The V and J calls, along with clone size, are taken from TCRdb and not from the paper's own processing. The sample table holds some 210,000 distinct CDR3 sequences, of which around 25% were seen once. The top ten clonotypes cover approximately 10% of the sample.

The CDR3 measures 14 amino acids from cysteine to phenylalanine. Only CDR3 DNA remains: 42 bases, in frame from the first base. The germline V gene gives CDR1 as SGHVS and CDR2 as FNYEAQ. The germline V and J ends show losses of 3 bases and 7 bases respectively, and no gene match explains 6 bases of the junction. This clonotype was picked up a small number of times. The antigen it recognizes is unknown. Qualities for individual bases were not recorded, and no much larger clone is one base off. The clonotype originates from an adult woman who had mild COVID-19 (a few samples of this study predate the infection). The sample titles of this study are shuffled in the database, so cell type and time point are left out; the donor was told from shared clones. The chain was built from TRBV7-6 and TRBJ2-1, and 7 junction bases match TRBD2. The sequenced material came from PBMCs or a T cell subset sorted from them (not recorded which). The CDR3 has the sequence CASSFREDGNEQFF. The DNA reads TGTGCCAGCAGCTTCCGGGAGGACGGGAATGAGCAGTTCTTC. When the CDR3 is completed using the reference TRBV7-6 and TRBJ2-1 genes on either side, the full variable domain is GAGVSQSPRYKVTKRGQDVALRCDPISGHVSLYWYRQALGQGPEFLTYFNYEAQQDKSGLPNDRFSAERPEGSISTLTIQRTEQRDSAMYRCASSFREDGNEQFFGPGTRLTVL.